What follows are 21 T cell receptor beta chains derived from one specimen sequenced in a study of cytomegalovirus exposure and HLA in healthy donors. The PCR had 60 Vbeta and 13 Jbeta primers. Only in-frame clones appear in the TCRdb table, and some are missing; sequencing was by immunoSEQ multiplex PCR. The table lists about 69,000 clones, roughly 74% of them singletons. Sequencing input: PBMCs. Receptors originate from an older woman in good health and CMV-seropositive.

The chain has TRBV5-1 and TRBJ2-1, with D possibly TRBD2 on 6 matching bases. The ends were cut back, 4 bases at V and 3 bases at J, with 11 bases in the middle. The CDR3 totals 14 residues. Germline CDR1 and CDR2: SGHRS and YFSETQ. The CDR3 is CASSTGTVYNEQFF. The CDR3 nucleotides are TGCGCCAGCAGCACCGGGACTGTCTACAATGAGCAGTTCTTC.

Note on this clone: A read error may account for a junction end that differs from germline. The chain carries TRBV6-5 and TRBJ1-5; D is uncertain. This CDR3 spans 15 amino acids. Germline-derived CDR1 and CDR2 are MNHEY and SVGAGI. The CDR3 protein is CVSSVTQYSNQPQHF. CDR3 DNA: TGTGTCAGCAGTGTAACGCAGTATAGCAATCAGCCCCAGCATTTT.

The chain employs TRBV5-1 and TRBJ2-3; no firm D call. The CDR3 runs 13 residues. V lost 6 bases to trimming and J lost 1 base, with 9 bases between them. Germline V gene data show CDR1 as SGHRS and CDR2 as YFSETQ. The chain's CDR3 is CASKIAGTDTQYF. The DNA for the CDR3 is TGCGCCAGCAAGATAGCAGGCACAGATACGCAGTATTTT.

The rearrangement links TRBV6-4 to TRBJ1-5; TRBD1 matches at 7 bases. J lost 1 base, V lost 6 bases, and 6 bases had no gene match. The germline V gene has CDR1 MRHNA and CDR2 SNTAGT. CDR3 size: 15 residues. CDR3 region: CASSATGASNQPQHF. In DNA form, the CDR3 reads TGTGCCAGCAGCGCAACAGGGGCCAGCAATCAGCCCCAGCATTTT.

This clone appeared a few times. The genes are TRBV6-1 and TRBJ1-2, with 9 bases fitting TRBD1. V lost 7 bases and J lost 7; bases outside the gene matches: 7. The CDR3 has 13 amino acids. CDR1 and CDR2 from the germline V gene are MNHNS and SASEGT. This CDR3 reads CASTQGQGGGYTF. In DNA, the CDR3 is TGTGCCAGCACTCAGGGACAGGGAGGTGGCTACACCTTC.

The chain couples TRBV5-1 to TRBJ1-1; D call uncertain. The CDR3 runs to 15 residues. V was pared by 0 bases and J by 1 base, with 10 bases between. Germline CDR1 SGHRS, CDR2 YFSETQ. The CDR3 coding sequence is TGCGCCAGCAGCTTGGAACAGTCAAGGAACACTGAAGCTTTCTTT. Protein sequence: CASSLEQSRNTEAFF.

This clone was detected a few times. The chain combines TRBV5-8 with TRBJ1-1, with D perhaps matching TRBD1 (6 bases). The V gene lost 0 bases and the J gene lost 1 base, with 13 bases spanning the gap. The germline CDR1 and CDR2 sequences are SGHTS and YDEGEE. The CDR3 is made up of 16 amino acids. The CDR3 DNA reads TGTGCCAGCAGCTTGGGGCTCGACAGGAGGAACACTGAAGCTTTCTTT. Protein sequence: CASSLGLDRRNTEAFF.

The genes are TRBV6-6 and TRBJ2-1; 9 bases agree with TRBD2. The trim removed 11 bases at V and 7 bases at J, leaving 6 bases unmatched. CDR1 is MNHNY, CDR2 SVGAGI, per germline (reference sequence). This CDR3 has 12 residues. CDR3 amino acids: CALSGSGNEQFF. CDR3 coding DNA: TGTGCCCTTAGCGGGAGTGGTAATGAGCAGTTCTTC.

The rearrangement links TRBV19 to TRBJ2-7; weak D call: TRBD1 (6 bases). The CDR3 length is 15 residues. V lost 5 bases, J lost 2 bases, and 16 bases lay in between. Germline V gene data show CDR1 as LNHDA and CDR2 as SQIVND (reference sequence). DNA of the CDR3: TGTGCCAGTAGTCCAGGACAGTCCCCTGCCTACGAGCAGTACTTC. Translating gives CASSPGQSPAYEQYF.

The rearrangement links TRBV5-4 to TRBJ2-7; 8 positions match TRBD1. Losses at the gene ends were 2 bases for V and 3 bases for J; bases not matched to a gene: 4. Germline V gene lookup returns CDR1 SGHNT and CDR2 YYREEE (reference sequence). CDR3 length: 14 amino acids. In nucleotides, the CDR3 is TGTGCCAGCAGCTTCCGACAGGGGAACTACGAGCAGTACTTC. Its translation: CASSFRQGNYEQYF.

This clone was recorded only once. The chain has TRBV6-1 and TRBJ2-1, with D hard to call. Trimming shortened V by 2 bases and J by 1 base, and 9 bases separated the two germline ends. The CDR3 runs to 15 residues. Germline CDR1 MNHNS, CDR2 SASEGT. DNA of the CDR3: TGTGCCAGCAGTGAATACCAGAAGTCCTACAATGAGCAGTTCTTC. Protein: CASSEYQKSYNEQFF.

The chain has TRBV18 and TRBJ1-3; D ambiguous. The CDR3 contains 14 residues. Germline CDR1 reads KGHSH; CDR2 reads LQKENI. The V end was cut by 2 bases, the J end by 0 bases, with 5 bases between. This CDR3 reads CASSPGSSGNTIYF. For the CDR3, the DNA is TGTGCCAGCTCACCAGGCAGCTCTGGAAACACCATATATTTT.

A single count supports this clone. The chain couples TRBV5-4 to TRBJ1-1; 7 positions agree with TRBD1. CDR1 is SGHNT and CDR2 is YYREEE in the germline V gene (reference sequence). CDR3 length: 14 residues. V shed 3 bases, J shed 6 bases, and the junction held 8 bases outside the gene matches. This CDR3 is CASSWQGGLPEAFF. The CDR3 DNA sequence: TGTGCCAGCAGCTGGCAGGGGGGTCTCCCTGAAGCTTTCTTT.

The chain links TRBV28 to TRBJ2-7; unclear D gene. Germline V CDR1 and CDR2: MDHEN, SYDVKM. The CDR3 has 11 amino acids. V gave up 5 bases and J gave up 1 base, with 3 bases separating them. Here the CDR3 reads CASSRSYEQYF. DNA for the CDR3: TGTGCCAGCAGTCGTTCCTACGAGCAGTACTTC.

The chain employs TRBV10-3 and TRBJ1-5; D remains unclear. V gave up 0 bases and J gave up 5 bases, with 11 bases separating them. The CDR3 is 15 amino acids. Germline assignment: CDR1 ENHRY and CDR2 SYGVKD. The CDR3 DNA follows: TGTGCCATCAGTGAGTCGAGTATTCGGGATCAGCCCCAGCATTTT. Translation: CAISESSIRDQPQHF.

This chain connects TRBV27 to TRBJ1-2, with 9 bases identical to TRBD1. Per germline, CDR1 MNHEY and CDR2 SMNVEV (reference sequence). Losses at the gene ends were 4 bases for V and 8 bases for J; bases not matched to a gene: 5. The CDR3 is 13 amino acids. The CDR3 sequence: CASSSDRGGGYTF. CDR3 nucleotide sequence: TGTGCCAGCAGTTCGGACAGGGGAGGCGGCTACACCTTC.

This clone showed up just once. The V and J genes are TRBV7-3 and TRBJ2-3; no reliable D call. Germline V gene data show CDR1 as SGHTA and CDR2 as FQGTGA. V lost 0 bases to trimming and J lost 5 bases, with 6 bases between them. The CDR3 runs 13 residues. This CDR3 is CASSLTNGDTQYF. The CDR3 DNA is TGTGCCAGCAGCTTAACCAACGGAGATACGCAGTATTTT. Supplemented by reference TRBV7-3 and TRBJ2-3, the full variable domain reads GAGVSQTPSNKVTEKGKYVELRCDPISGHTALYWYRQSLGQGPEFLIYFQGTGAADDSGLPNDRFFAVRPEGSVSTLKIQRTERGDSAVYLCASSLTNGDTQYFGPGTRLTVL.

The genes are TRBV11-3 and TRBJ1-3; D is unresolved. CDR1 is SGHNT and CDR2 is YENEEA in the germline V gene. The CDR3 has 14 residues. The germline V and J ends were trimmed by 4 bases and 3 bases, with 10 bases remaining between them. CDR3 residues: CASSSTNIGNTIYF. The DNA for the CDR3 is TGTGCCAGCAGCTCGACAAATATTGGAAACACCATATATTTT.

This clone was recorded once. The chain carries TRBV27 and TRBJ1-1, with a tentative D call TRBD1 (6 bases). Trimming took 6 bases from V and 2 from J, leaving 13 bases between them. Germline assignment: CDR1 MNHEY and CDR2 SMNVEV (reference sequence). This CDR3 contains 14 residues. The CDR3 DNA reads TGTGCCAGCAGCCGTCAGGGGCGTAACACTGAAGCTTTCTTT. Protein sequence: CASSRQGRNTEAFF.

The chain has TRBV18 and TRBJ2-2, with unresolved D. Trimming shortened V by 6 bases and J by 7 bases, and 9 bases separated the two germline ends. Germline assignment: CDR1 KGHSH and CDR2 LQKENI. The CDR3 length is 12 residues. For the CDR3, the DNA is TGTGCCAGCTCTGAGTCCGTCGGGGAGCTGTTTTTT. This sequence encodes CASSESVGELFF.

The V call is TRBV5-1, the J call TRBJ2-7, with 8 bases matching TRBD1. CDR1 and CDR2 from the germline V gene are SGHRS and YFSETQ. The CDR3 sequence is 14 residues long. With V trimmed by 4 bases and J by 5 bases, 8 bases remained unmatched. The CDR3 loop reads CASSPDRVLHEQYF. CDR3 DNA: TGCGCCAGCAGCCCGGACAGGGTCCTCCACGAGCAGTACTTC. The full variable domain, rest sourced from reference TRBV5-1 and TRBJ2-7, is KAGVTQTPRYLIKTRGQQVTLSCSPISGHRSVSWYQQTPGQGLQFLFEYFSETQRNKGNFPGRFSGRQFSNSRSEMNVSTLELGDSALYLCASSPDRVLHEQYFGPGTRLTVT.